The rows below give T cell receptor beta chains drawn from one sample of a study of Tregs in tolerant kidney transplant recipients. The protocol was immunoSEQ multiplex PCR, while the TCRdb copy is restricted to in-frame clones and leaves out a portion. Among tens of thousands of clones listed, roughly 84% were seen once. Sequencing used CD4+ T cells from blood. The receptors were gathered from a human donor in good health. Each CDR3 is given with its conserved first and last residue. Fields, in order: J gene, D gene, clone size, V gene, CDR3 DNA, CDR3 protein. A D gene is named only where the DNA matches it firmly. Not all rows give a size; the values are once, few, many and, for expanded clones, a class.

J gene: TRBJ1-2
D gene: -
clone size: -
V gene: TRBV2
CDR3 DNA: TGTGCCAGCAGTGAAGAGCGGCAGGCCGCCTATGGCTACACCTTC
CDR3 protein: CASSEERQAAYGYTF

J gene: TRBJ1-5
D gene: TRBD1
clone size: -
V gene: TRBV10-3
CDR3 DNA: TGTGCCATCAGTGAGGGCAGGGGGACATCGGGGCAGCCCCAGCATTTT
CDR3 protein: CAISEGRGTSGQPQHF

J gene: TRBJ2-7
D gene: -
clone size: -
V gene: TRBV7-8
CDR3 DNA: TGTGCCAGCAGCCCTAGGGTGTCCTACGAGCAGTACTTC
CDR3 protein: CASSPRVSYEQYF

J gene: TRBJ2-1
D gene: -
clone size: -
V gene: TRBV27
CDR3 DNA: TGTGCCAGCAGTTTATGGGGTAGGAAAGACAATGAGCAGTTCTTC
CDR3 protein: CASSLWGRKDNEQFF

J gene: TRBJ2-1
D gene: -
clone size: -
V gene: TRBV6-5
CDR3 DNA: TGTGCCAGCAGTTACCGAGGACTAGGGGGGGACAATGAGCAGTTCTTC
CDR3 protein: CASSYRGLGGDNEQFF

J gene: TRBJ2-2
D gene: TRBD1
clone size: -
V gene: TRBV7-2
CDR3 DNA: TGTGCCAGCAGCTCCCCAGGGGGCTGGAACACCGGGGAGCTGTTTTTT
CDR3 protein: CASSSPGGWNTGELFF

J gene: TRBJ2-4
D gene: TRBD2
clone size: -
V gene: TRBV4-2
CDR3 DNA: TGTGCCAGCAGCCTGAGGACTAGCGGGAGGTCAACGGCCAAAAACATTCAGTACTTC
CDR3 protein: CASSLRTSGRSTAKNIQYF

J gene: TRBJ2-5
D gene: -
clone size: -
V gene: TRBV7-2
CDR3 DNA: TGTGCCAGCAGCTTAGATGGGGTTAGCGGCGAGACCCAGTACTTC
CDR3 protein: CASSLDGVSGETQYF

J gene: TRBJ1-5
D gene: -
clone size: -
V gene: TRBV27
CDR3 DNA: TGTGCCAGCAGCCCACAGTATAATCAGCCCCAGCATTTT
CDR3 protein: CASSPQYNQPQHF

J gene: TRBJ2-7
D gene: TRBD2
clone size: -
V gene: TRBV18
CDR3 DNA: TGTGCCAGCTCACCACCGGGGAGGGAGGCAAACGAGCAGTACTTC
CDR3 protein: CASSPPGREANEQYF

J gene: TRBJ2-1
D gene: -
clone size: -
V gene: TRBV7-3
CDR3 DNA: TGTGCCAGCAGCCCCTCCCCTCGTGATGAGCAGTTCTTC
CDR3 protein: CASSPSPRDEQFF

J gene: TRBJ1-5
D gene: -
clone size: -
V gene: TRBV7-2
CDR3 DNA: TGTGCCAGCAGCTTTTCCGCCCAGCCCCAGCATTTT
CDR3 protein: CASSFSAQPQHF

J gene: TRBJ2-7
D gene: -
clone size: -
V gene: TRBV2
CDR3 DNA: TGTGCCAGCAGTGCGGACAGCAACTACGAGCAGTACTTC
CDR3 protein: CASSADSNYEQYF

J gene: TRBJ2-2
D gene: -
clone size: few
V gene: TRBV7-3
CDR3 DNA: TGTGCCAGCAGCTTAAACTGGAACACCGGGGAGCTGTTTTTT
CDR3 protein: CASSLNWNTGELFF

J gene: TRBJ2-1
D gene: -
clone size: -
V gene: TRBV11-3
CDR3 DNA: TGTGCCAGCAGCCTCGGAGGTCTCCACGACAATGAGCAGTTCTTC
CDR3 protein: CASSLGGLHDNEQFF

J gene: TRBJ2-7
D gene: TRBD1
clone size: -
V gene: TRBV7-9
CDR3 DNA: TGTGCCAGCAGCTTAGCGGGAGGGACAGGGAAATACGAGCAGTACTTC
CDR3 protein: CASSLAGGTGKYEQYF

J gene: TRBJ1-1
D gene: -
clone size: -
V gene: TRBV21-1
CDR3 DNA: TGTGCCAGCAGCAAGGTCCCGGGGGGCCCCTTTTGCCCAAACACTGAAGCTTTCTTT
CDR3 protein: CASSKVPGGPFCPNTEAFF

J gene: TRBJ2-4
D gene: -
clone size: -
V gene: TRBV12-5
CDR3 DNA: TGTGCTAGTGCCCCAGCCCAACCCACCACCGGAAACATTCAGTACTTC
CDR3 protein: CASAPAQPTTGNIQYF

J gene: TRBJ1-5
D gene: -
clone size: -
V gene: TRBV7-8
CDR3 DNA: TGTGCCAGCAGCTTACCCGGCCAGCCCCAGCATTTT
CDR3 protein: CASSLPGQPQHF

J gene: TRBJ2-7
D gene: -
clone size: -
V gene: TRBV7-9
CDR3 DNA: TGTGCCAGCAGCTTTGATTCCTACGAGCAGTACTTC
CDR3 protein: CASSFDSYEQYF

J gene: TRBJ1-2
D gene: -
clone size: few
V gene: TRBV10-3
CDR3 DNA: TGTGCCATCAGCCAGCACGGGGAGAACGGCTACACCTTC
CDR3 protein: CAISQHGENGYTF

J gene: TRBJ2-4
D gene: TRBD2
clone size: -
V gene: TRBV5-1
CDR3 DNA: TGCGCCAGCAGCCTCGGACTAGCGGGAGCAAACATTCAGTACTTC
CDR3 protein: CASSLGLAGANIQYF

J gene: TRBJ2-7
D gene: TRBD2
clone size: once
V gene: TRBV27
CDR3 DNA: TGTGCTGGGGGACTAGCGGGGGGTTTTCGTATGTACGAGCAGTACTTC
CDR3 protein: CAGGLAGGFRMYEQYF

J gene: TRBJ2-7
D gene: -
clone size: -
V gene: TRBV7-2
CDR3 DNA: TGTGCCAGCAGCCATAGTAGGGGAGACTCCTACGAGCAGTACTTC
CDR3 protein: CASSHSRGDSYEQYF

J gene: TRBJ2-1
D gene: -
clone size: -
V gene: TRBV4-3
CDR3 DNA: TGCGCCAGCAGCCAAGACCCAGGCAATGAGCAGTTCTTC
CDR3 protein: CASSQDPGNEQFF

J gene: TRBJ2-2
D gene: TRBD2
clone size: -
V gene: TRBV10-1
CDR3 DNA: TGCGCCAGCAGTGGAGAGACTAGCGGGGGGCATGGCACCGGGGAGCTGTTTTTT
CDR3 protein: CASSGETSGGHGTGELFF

J gene: TRBJ2-5
D gene: TRBD2
clone size: -
V gene: TRBV9
CDR3 DNA: TGTGCCAGCACGGCGGGGGGTGGGCTACGAGAGACCCAGTACTTC
CDR3 protein: CASTAGGGLRETQYF

J gene: TRBJ2-1
D gene: -
clone size: once
V gene: TRBV6-5
CDR3 DNA: TGTGCCAGCAGTTACCGAGGGGGTGAGCAGTTCTTC
CDR3 protein: CASSYRGGEQFF

J gene: TRBJ2-7
D gene: TRBD2
clone size: few
V gene: TRBV5-1
CDR3 DNA: TGCGCCAGCAGCTTGGCCGGCGGGACTAGCCCCTCCGAGCAGTACTTC
CDR3 protein: CASSLAGGTSPSEQYF

J gene: TRBJ2-1
D gene: TRBD1
clone size: -
V gene: TRBV11-2
CDR3 DNA: TGTGCCAGCAGCCCAAGGGACAGCAGCTCCTACAATGAGCAGTTCTTC
CDR3 protein: CASSPRDSSSYNEQFF

J gene: TRBJ2-5
D gene: TRBD2
clone size: -
V gene: TRBV9
CDR3 DNA: TGTGCCAGCAGCCCCGAGAGGACTAGCGGGAGTTTTGAGGAGACCCAGTACTTC
CDR3 protein: CASSPERTSGSFEETQYF

J gene: TRBJ1-2
D gene: TRBD1
clone size: -
V gene: TRBV4-3
CDR3 DNA: TGCGCCAGCAGCCAAACAGGGGGCTATGGCTACACCTTC
CDR3 protein: CASSQTGGYGYTF

J gene: TRBJ2-1
D gene: TRBD2
clone size: -
V gene: TRBV5-6
CDR3 DNA: TGTGCCAGCAGGTTGGGACTAGCGGACGGGGAGCAGTTCTTC
CDR3 protein: CASRLGLADGEQFF

J gene: TRBJ2-7
D gene: TRBD1
clone size: -
V gene: TRBV19
CDR3 DNA: TGTGCCAGTAGCGACAGGGGGTACGAGCAGTACTTC
CDR3 protein: CASSDRGYEQYF

J gene: TRBJ1-1
D gene: -
clone size: few
V gene: TRBV7-2
CDR3 DNA: TGTGCCAGCAGCCCTAATAGATGGGCTTTCTTT
CDR3 protein: CASSPNRWAFF

J gene: TRBJ2-7
D gene: TRBD2
clone size: -
V gene: TRBV30
CDR3 DNA: TGTGCCTGGAGTGAAACTAGCGGGGGGGCGATTTTCTACGAGCAGTACTTC
CDR3 protein: CAWSETSGGAIFYEQYF

J gene: TRBJ1-2
D gene: TRBD1
clone size: -
V gene: TRBV6-6
CDR3 DNA: TGTGCCAGCATTCAGGGGGCAACCTATGGCTACACCTTC
CDR3 protein: CASIQGATYGYTF

J gene: TRBJ1-2
D gene: -
clone size: -
V gene: TRBV4-3
CDR3 DNA: TGCGCCAGCAGCCAAGAATGGCGTATTCTGAGTGGCTACACCTTC
CDR3 protein: CASSQEWRILSGYTF

J gene: TRBJ1-2
D gene: TRBD1
clone size: -
V gene: TRBV7-3
CDR3 DNA: TGTGCCAGCAGCGCAGGGACAGGGGGCAGTGGCTACACCTTC
CDR3 protein: CASSAGTGGSGYTF

J gene: TRBJ2-7
D gene: -
clone size: -
V gene: TRBV6-6
CDR3 DNA: TGTGCCAGCGTTAGGGCTGACTCCTACGAGCAGTACTTC
CDR3 protein: CASVRADSYEQYF

J gene: TRBJ2-3
D gene: TRBD1
clone size: -
V gene: TRBV27
CDR3 DNA: TGTGCCAGCAGTCCACGGTCAGACAGGGCGGCAACAGATACGCAGTATTTT
CDR3 protein: CASSPRSDRAATDTQYF

J gene: TRBJ1-5
D gene: -
clone size: few
V gene: TRBV6-5
CDR3 DNA: TGTGCCAGCAGTTTTGCCCTCAATCAGCCCCAGCATTTT
CDR3 protein: CASSFALNQPQHF

J gene: TRBJ2-2
D gene: -
clone size: -
V gene: TRBV18
CDR3 DNA: TGTGCCAGCTCACGCGTTCGGGGCTTACAGAACACCGGGGAGCTGTTTTTT
CDR3 protein: CASSRVRGLQNTGELFF

J gene: TRBJ2-3
D gene: -
clone size: -
V gene: TRBV10-3
CDR3 DNA: TGTGCCATCAGTGAGGGGCAGGACACAGATACGCAGTATTTT
CDR3 protein: CAISEGQDTDTQYF

J gene: TRBJ1-1
D gene: TRBD1
clone size: few
V gene: TRBV19
CDR3 DNA: TGTGCCAGTAGTAGAGGGACAGGGGGCGCGGACACTGAAGCTTTCTTT
CDR3 protein: CASSRGTGGADTEAFF

J gene: TRBJ2-3
D gene: -
clone size: -
V gene: TRBV4-3
CDR3 DNA: TGCGCCAGCAGCCAAACACACACAGATACGCAGTATTTT
CDR3 protein: CASSQTHTDTQYF

J gene: TRBJ1-6
D gene: -
clone size: -
V gene: TRBV5-1
CDR3 DNA: TGCGCCAGCAGCCTACAGGGTAGAGATAATTCACCCCTCCACTTT
CDR3 protein: CASSLQGRDNSPLHF

J gene: TRBJ2-7
D gene: -
clone size: -
V gene: TRBV6-6
CDR3 DNA: TGTGCCAGCAGTTACGGGGACGGCACCACCTACGAGCAGTACTTC
CDR3 protein: CASSYGDGTTYEQYF

J gene: TRBJ1-4
D gene: -
clone size: -
V gene: TRBV4-3
CDR3 DNA: TGCGTCAGCAGCCAGACACCAGGGTTGTCTACTGAAAAACTGTTTTTT
CDR3 protein: CVSSQTPGLSTEKLFF

J gene: TRBJ1-2
D gene: TRBD1
clone size: once
V gene: TRBV6-5
CDR3 DNA: TGTGCCAGCAGTTACCGTGGGACAGGAGTCAACTATGGCTACACCTTC
CDR3 protein: CASSYRGTGVNYGYTF

J gene: TRBJ1-5
D gene: -
clone size: -
V gene: TRBV18
CDR3 DNA: TGTGCCAGCTCCTCTAGTAGCAATCAGCCCCAGCATTTT
CDR3 protein: CASSSSSNQPQHF

J gene: TRBJ2-5
D gene: -
clone size: -
V gene: TRBV5-1
CDR3 DNA: TGCGCCAGCAGCTTACCGGGGGGCCCAGAGACCCAGTACTTC
CDR3 protein: CASSLPGGPETQYF

J gene: TRBJ2-7
D gene: TRBD1
clone size: few
V gene: TRBV6-5
CDR3 DNA: TGTGCCAGCAGCCCCGGGACAGGGTTCTACGAGCAGTACTTC
CDR3 protein: CASSPGTGFYEQYF

J gene: TRBJ2-3
D gene: -
clone size: -
V gene: TRBV9
CDR3 DNA: TGTGCCAGCAGCGCAAGAGGAGGGAGCCCAGATACGCAGTATTTT
CDR3 protein: CASSARGGSPDTQYF

J gene: TRBJ2-5
D gene: -
clone size: -
V gene: TRBV5-4
CDR3 DNA: TGTGCCAGCAGCTTGCCGGATAGCGGAATAAAAGGGGAAGAGACCCAGTACTTC
CDR3 protein: CASSLPDSGIKGEETQYF

J gene: TRBJ2-1
D gene: TRBD1
clone size: -
V gene: TRBV29-1
CDR3 DNA: TGCAGTACGGGACAGGGGACCCCACATGAGCAGTTCTTC
CDR3 protein: CSTGQGTPHEQFF

J gene: TRBJ1-1
D gene: TRBD1
clone size: -
V gene: TRBV9
CDR3 DNA: TGTGCCAGCAGCCCCCGACAGGGGGCTACCACTGAAGCTTTCTTT
CDR3 protein: CASSPRQGATTEAFF